The T cell receptor beta chain under discussion was sequenced for a study of T cells in tuberculosis listed by TCRdb under 2018. Regarding the complete study: To characterize T cells specific for the mycobacterial lipid antigen glucose monomycolate (GMM), the study used CD1B tetramers together with high-throughput TCR immunosequencing. A South African clinical cohort compared IGRA-negative adolescents, IGRA-positive adolescents with latent tuberculosis and adults with active tuberculosis, over eight per group. The full study reports these points: Clinical samples were chosen by availability of cryopreserved specimens, and active tuberculosis cases were adults while controls were adolescents. The smaller NN-distances in active tuberculosis patients were driven in part by shorter CDR3-alpha lengths, while the difference seen for TCR-beta was not statistically significant. Using GEM motif frequencies, a classifier achieved about 70% accuracy, whereas a classifier built on the diverse GMM-specific repertoire got to under 90% accuracy (AUROC 0.8 to 0.95). Compared with IGRA-negative controls, TCR-alpha repertoires from active tuberculosis had smaller mean NN-distances to GMM-specific TCRs, which suggests clonal expansion of these TCRs.

The immunoSEQ multiplex PCR assay was used to generate TCR libraries, with TCR-beta and/or TCR-alpha/delta assays applied to each sample. The Illumina high-throughput platform was used to sequence the amplified TCR libraries. Regarding the original processing steps: Clustering and dimensionality reduction relied on pairwise TCRdist distances among GMM-specific receptors from T cells that were either sorted ex vivo or expanded in vitro. Each clinical repertoire was scored by mean NN-distance, the average TCRdist to the nearest 10% of tetramer-positive reference sequences. GEM TCR motif frequency was calculated as the fraction of unique TCRs that matched known GEM sequences by V/J usage and CDR3 length. Active tuberculosis was classified by linear discriminant analysis with leave-one-out cross-validation, implemented in scikit-learn. The clones in this table, taken by TCRdb from immuneACCESS, are in-frame only. Not every clone is retained; where verified, under half of the shortfall comes from an unresolved V gene, and the cause of the rest is unknown. That table furnishes V, J and clone size, whereas the DNA furnished D and trimming. The sample records about 34,000 clones, 80% to 95% of which are singletons. Clones ranked in the top ten supply roughly 2% of the sample.

Notes on this clone: Which antigen it targets is not known. The sample holds no much larger clone one base away, and base qualities are not on file.

CDR1 MDHEN and CDR2 SYDVKM were looked up in the germline V gene. V drops 3 bases and J drops 0 bases, leaving 15 bases in between. From its cysteine to its phenylalanine, the CDR3 spans 17 amino acids. Only the CDR3 portion is preserved as DNA: 51 bases, with reading frame beginning at the first base. At study entry, a tuberculin skin test and the QuantiFERON-TB GOLD In-Tube IGRA were used to screen adolescents for latent tuberculosis infection. Immunosequencing was performed on unsorted cryopreserved PBMC, with 90,000 to 100,000 T cells per clinical donor covered on average. Eleven high schools in the Worcester region of the Western Cape, South Africa, served as enrollment sites for adolescents aged 12 to 18 years. About 10 M. tuberculosis-infected adolescents and around 10 uninfected adolescents, matched for age and sex, were selected. Adolescent PBMC were isolated from freshly drawn heparinized blood by density centrifugation and cryopreserved.

This clonotype was sampled from a donor aged 10-29 years with latent tuberculosis or without tuberculosis infection. The material sequenced was PBMCs. The chain joins TRBV28 to TRBJ2-1; a tentative D call is TRBD2 (6 bases match). The DNA is TGTGCCAGCAGTTTCCCCTGGGACTTTAGCTCCTACAATGAGCAGTTCTTC. Translated, it gives CASSFPWDFSSYNEQFF.